The next 10 T cell receptor beta chains were all read from a single sample in a study of blood T cell repertoires in COVID-19. Repertoires were generated with immunoSEQ multiplex PCR, while TCRdb's copy carries only in-frame clones and drops some. The table records under 400,000 clones, 88% of them present only once. The sequenced sample was PBMCs or T cells enriched from blood (not recorded which). The source is a woman in her thirties who had been exposed to COVID-19.

This clone was seen a single time. V gene TRBV15 combines with J gene TRBJ1-4, with a tentative D call TRBD1 (6 bases). The CDR3 loop spans 16 amino acids. Trimming took 3 bases from V and 4 from J, leaving 15 bases between them. Germline CDR1 is LNHNV and CDR2 is YYDKDF (reference sequence). The CDR3 reads CATSRIRAGDNEKLFF. CDR3 coding DNA: TGTGCCACCAGCAGGATCCGAGCAGGGGATAATGAAAAACTGTTTTTT.

The chain carries TRBV29-1 and TRBJ2-1; D uncertain. Germline CDR1 reads SQVTM; CDR2 reads ANQGSEA. V lost 7 bases and J lost 10, with 11 bases in between. This CDR3 is built from 10 residues. CDR3 amino acids: CSAVWREQFF. In DNA, the CDR3 is TGCAGCGCGGTGTGGCGGGAGCAGTTCTTC.

The table lists this clone with a count of one. The V call is TRBV5-6, the J call TRBJ2-7; 7 nucleotides agree with TRBD1. The germline CDR1 and CDR2 sequences are SGHDT and YYEEEE. Losses at the gene ends were 1 base for V and 2 bases for J; bases not matched to a gene: 3. The CDR3 extends over 14 amino acids. The CDR3 spells CASSLRTGAYEQYF. The CDR3 DNA sequence: TGTGCCAGCAGCTTGCGGACAGGAGCCTACGAGCAGTACTTC. The variable domain in full, with the rest retrieved from reference TRBV5-6 and TRBJ2-7, is DAGVTQSPTHLIKTRGQQVTLRCSPKSGHDTVSWYQQALGQGPQFIFQYYEEEERQRGNFPDRFSGHQFPNYSSELNVNALLLGDSALYLCASSLRTGAYEQYFGPGTRLTVT.

Note on this clone: The identical CDR3 is also encoded by other nucleotide sequences in the sample. The V gene is TRBV3-1 (or the pseudogene TRBV3-2), the J gene TRBJ1-2; D perhaps matches TRBD1 (5 bases). The CDR3 has 13 residues. Germline lookup yields CDR1 LGHDT and CDR2 YNNKEL (reference sequence). The ends were cut back, 3 bases at V and 4 bases at J, with 9 bases in the middle. The CDR3 coding sequence is TGTGCCAGCAGCCAGCGCGGGGGCTATGGCTACACCTTC. Its protein is CASSQRGGYGYTF.

The J gene is TRBJ2-3, the V gene TRBV18; 9 nucleotides align to TRBD1. The V segment lost 2 bases and the J segment 7 bases; nucleotides outside the gene matches: 7. The CDR3 runs 15 residues. Germline CDR1 KGHSH, CDR2 LQKENI. CDR3 coding DNA: TGTGCCAGCTCACCAATGGACGACAGGGGGAATACGCAGTATTTT. Protein: CASSPMDDRGNTQYF.

V is TRBV9 and J is TRBJ2-7; 8 bases match TRBD2. The junction had 2 bases not matched to a gene; V was cut back by 0 bases and J by 0 bases. CDR3 length: 15 amino acids. Germline V gene data show CDR1 as SGDLS and CDR2 as YYNGEE. The CDR3 coding sequence is TGTGCCAGCAGCGTAGAAAGCGGGAGCTCCTACGAGCAGTACTTC. Its translation: CASSVESGSSYEQYF.

This chain joins TRBV28 and TRBJ2-7; D perhaps matches TRBD1 (7 bases). V was clipped by 4 bases and J by 3 bases, with 16 bases between them. The CDR3 has 15 amino acids. CDR1 and CDR2 from the germline V gene are MDHEN and SYDVKM. The CDR3 nucleotides are TGTGCCAGCAGTTGGAGGGGGCGAGGGGTCTACGAGCAGTACTTC. Protein product: CASSWRGRGVYEQYF.

The chain couples TRBV12-3 or TRBV12-4 to TRBJ2-7; D possibly corresponds to TRBD2 (6 bases). The V and J ends lost 9 bases and 6 bases respectively, with 18 bases between them. The length of the CDR3 is 13 residues. The CDR3 region has the DNA TGTGCCAGTCAGGGTGAGGGACTCGGCGAGCAGTACTTC. Its protein is CASQGEGLGEQYF.

The genes are TRBV5-1 and TRBJ2-7; 12 bases are shared with TRBD2. This CDR3 contains 18 residues. The germline gives CDR1 SGHRS, CDR2 YFSETQ. The V segment lost 1 base and the J segment 4 bases; nucleotides outside the gene matches: 12. CDR3 bases: TGCGCCAGCAGCTTGTGGACTAGCGGGACCGGGTTTCTATACGAGCAGTACTTC. This gives the protein CASSLWTSGTGFLYEQYF.

The CDR3 DNA reads TGTGCCAGTAGTATTTCGGTCGGAAAACTGTTTTTT. Translation: CASSISVGKLFF. The V call is TRBV19, the J call TRBJ1-4; D uncertain. Germline-derived CDR1 and CDR2 are LNHDA and SQIVND (reference sequence). V was pared by 3 bases and J by 10 bases, with 9 bases between. The CDR3 has 12 residues.